Described below is a single T cell receptor beta chain sequence and its context. It has no known antigen specificity. Base qualities are missing; no much larger clone stands one base away. The immunoSEQ Assay, a bias-controlled multiplex PCR, was used to amplify TCRbeta CDR3 regions from genomic DNA. Per the original workflow: The number of nucleated cells in each sample was estimated by amplification of reference gene primers within the assay. To quantify the absolute abundance of each unique TCRbeta CDR3 rearrangement, sequence reads were collapsed and filtered. Productive Simpson clonality was computed per sample as the square root of Simpson's diversity index over productive rearrangements. TCRdb provides this immuneACCESS table in a form limited to in-frame rearrangements. Some clones are lacking; in checked studies, under half of them reflect an unresolved V gene, and why the rest are absent is not known. Clone size and V and J calls were adopted from that table, with D and trimming inferred from the DNA. Present in this sample are 60,000 to 75,000 clones, about 90% of which were seen just once. The ten most abundant clones make up 5.1% of the sample.

The collaborating institutions used their own protocols to collect whole blood in K2EDTA tubes. For TCRbeta analysis, collaborators shipped samples in one of three forms: frozen whole blood, isolated PBMCs, or DNA extracted from either of those sample types. Unmatched junction bases come to 7, with V trimmed by 4 bases and J by 5 bases. The CDR3, from cysteine to phenylalanine, totals 15 residues. Solely the CDR3 DNA is kept, with 45 bases framed from the first base. CDR1 and CDR2 are drawn from the germline V gene: SGHRS, YFSETQ. The data stem from a study of blood T cell repertoires in COVID-19 (dated by TCRdb to between 2020 and 2021). Describing the broader study: Samples from collaborators originated in the United States, Italy and Spain and spanned both the acute and convalescent phases of COVID-19. The material from the prospective study consisted of cDNA or gDNA derived from T cells, B-cell-depleted T cells, or PBMCs. The dataset comprised deeply sampled blood TCRbeta repertoires from subjects exposed to, actively infected with, or recovered from COVID-19. The repertoires were released in a freely available public database meant as a resource for research on the immune response to SARS-CoV-2. Samples came from the ongoing ImmuneRACE study (first 160 participants) plus 1,254 subjects from 6 global collaborators. Sample metadata almost always included a de-identified subject ID, COVID-19 status, age in years and sex. Where HLA class I and class II types were available, the types were taken from metadata supplied by the sample provider, not from assay-based typing. Study-level results and caveats: Clinical and demographic metadata were provided uncurated, with the amount varying by source and participant.

The rearranged segments are TRBV5-1 and TRBJ2-3, with 10 central nucleotides matching TRBD2. The TCR sequence derives from a human donor in a cohort sampled during active COVID-19. Sample: peripheral blood. At the DNA level, the sequence is TGCGCCAGCAGCACCCTTAGCGGGGGGCTAGATACGCAGTATTTT. Translation gives CASSTLSGGLDTQYF. Joined to the reference TRBV5-1 and TRBJ2-3 proteins, this CDR3 gives the full variable domain: KAGVTQTPRYLIKTRGQQVTLSCSPISGHRSVSWYQQTPGQGLQFLFEYFSETQRNKGNFPGRFSGRQFSNSRSEMNVSTLELGDSALYLCASSTLSGGLDTQYFGPGTRLTVL.